This TCR beta chain appears in the sequencing data of a study of blood T cell repertoires in COVID-19. At the level of the study: Spain, Italy and the United States supplied samples that represented acute and convalescent COVID-19. Nucleic acid was either cDNA or gDNA, and it came from T cells, B-cell-depleted T cells, or PBMCs.

The V gene lost 1 base and the J gene lost 2 bases, with 15 bases spanning the gap. Per germline, CDR1 KGHSH and CDR2 LQKENI. The CDR3 totals 16 residues. As handled by the study authors: From reference gene primer amplification, estimates of nucleated cell counts were derived. Method: immunoSEQ multiplex PCR; TCRdb's copy keeps in-frame clones and lacks some. V and J calls and clone size come straight from that table; D and trimming were deduced from the DNA. The data hold approximately 230,000 clones, with about 79% observed a single time. This receptor was identified in a man aged 80 or over with acute or convalescent COVID-19. Sequenced sample: peripheral blood. V and J are TRBV18 and TRBJ2-7, with a tentative D call TRBD2 (5 bases). The CDR3 spells CASSPLSSGSTYEQYF. The CDR3 region has the DNA TGTGCCAGCTCACCACTTAGTTCGGGGTCTACCTACGAGCAGTACTTC.